This T cell receptor (beta chain) was obtained from a study of CD8+ T cells in alopecia areata. The study, taken as a whole, reports: Clonality in lesional scalp, especially alopecia totalis/universalis, exceeded that of normal scalp.

This CDR3 is 12 amino acids long. In germline, CDR1 is SQVTM, CDR2 ANQGSEA. V gave up 3 bases and J gave up 2 bases, with 8 bases separating them. Treatment specified: oral pan-JAK inhibitor, 5-10 mg twice daily. In the case of this clone: Its target is not known.

The sequencing template was cDNA reverse transcribed from extracted RNA. Method: immunoSEQ multiplex PCR; TCRdb's copy keeps in-frame clones and lacks some. Among under 300,000 clones, 45% to 70% were seen once, and the ten largest hold about 0.93%. The chain couples TRBV29-1 to TRBJ2-7, with D maybe TRBD2 (5 bases). The sequence derives from a human donor with alopecia areata. Sequences were derived from CD4+ T cells sorted from blood, sampled around week 52, from a patient treated with tofacitinib. In DNA, the CDR3 is TGCAGCGTTGAGAGCGGTGCCTACGAGCAGTACTTC. Protein product: CSVESGAYEQYF.